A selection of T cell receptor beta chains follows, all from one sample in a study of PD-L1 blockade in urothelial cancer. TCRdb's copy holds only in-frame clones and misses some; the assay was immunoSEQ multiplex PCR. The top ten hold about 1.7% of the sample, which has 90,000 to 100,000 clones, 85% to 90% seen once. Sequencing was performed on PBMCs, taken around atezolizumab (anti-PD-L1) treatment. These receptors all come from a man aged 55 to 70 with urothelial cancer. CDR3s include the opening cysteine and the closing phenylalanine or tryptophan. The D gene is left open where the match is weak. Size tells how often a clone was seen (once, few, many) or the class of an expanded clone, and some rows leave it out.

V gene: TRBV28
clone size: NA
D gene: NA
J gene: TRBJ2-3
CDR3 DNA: TGTGCCAGCTCCCGAGGGGGTACTAGCACAGATACGCAGTATTTT
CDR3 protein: CASSRGGTSTDTQYF

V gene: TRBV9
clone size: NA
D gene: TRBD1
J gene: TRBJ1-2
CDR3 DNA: TGTGCCAGCAGGAGACAGGGGGCTAACTATGGCTACACCTTC
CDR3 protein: CASRRQGANYGYTF

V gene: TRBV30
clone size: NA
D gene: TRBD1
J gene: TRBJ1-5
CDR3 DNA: TGTGCCTGGACGATTAAGGGACAGGGGAGTCAGCCCCAGCATTTT
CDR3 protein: CAWTIKGQGSQPQHF

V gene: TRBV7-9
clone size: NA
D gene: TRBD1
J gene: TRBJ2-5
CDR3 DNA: TGTGCCAGCCTAGGGACAGGGTTCTCAGAGACCCAGTACTTC
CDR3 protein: CASLGTGFSETQYF

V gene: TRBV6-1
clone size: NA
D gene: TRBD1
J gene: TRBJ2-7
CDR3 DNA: TGTGCCAGCAGCCTCGCACAGGGGATAAACGAGCAGTACTTC
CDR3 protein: CASSLAQGINEQYF

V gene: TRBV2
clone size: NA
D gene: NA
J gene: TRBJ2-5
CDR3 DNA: TGTGCCAGTCAAGGGGATCAAGAGACCCAGTACTTC
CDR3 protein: CASQGDQETQYF

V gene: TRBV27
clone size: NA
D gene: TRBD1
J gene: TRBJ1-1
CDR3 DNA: TGTGCCAGCAGTTTATTGAACAGGGGGCGAAGGACTGAAGCTTTCTTT
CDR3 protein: CASSLLNRGRRTEAFF

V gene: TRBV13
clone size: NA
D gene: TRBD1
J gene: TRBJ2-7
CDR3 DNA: TGTGCCAGCAGCCGACAGGGCAATAACTACGAGCAGTACTTC
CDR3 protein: CASSRQGNNYEQYF

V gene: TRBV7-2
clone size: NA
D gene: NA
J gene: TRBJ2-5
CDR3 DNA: TGTGCCAGCAGCTTAGCGGGCGGGAAAGAGACCCAGTACTTC
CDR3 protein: CASSLAGGKETQYF

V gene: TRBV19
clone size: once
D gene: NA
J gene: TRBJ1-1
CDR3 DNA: TGTGCCACCCAGACAGCGACGAACACTGAAGCTTTCTTT
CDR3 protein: CATQTATNTEAFF

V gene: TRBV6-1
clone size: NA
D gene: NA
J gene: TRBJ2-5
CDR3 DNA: TGTGCCAGCCAACCAGCGGGTCAGTACCAAGAGACCCAGTACTTC
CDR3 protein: CASQPAGQYQETQYF

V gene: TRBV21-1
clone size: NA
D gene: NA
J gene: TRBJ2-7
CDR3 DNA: TGTGCCAGCAGCAAAGAGGGTGGGGACAGGAGCTCCTACGAGCAGTACTTC
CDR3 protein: CASSKEGGDRSSYEQYF

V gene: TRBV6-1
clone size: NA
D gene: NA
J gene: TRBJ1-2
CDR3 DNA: TGTGCCAGCAGTGGGAGTGCCTCTAACTATGGCTACACCTTC
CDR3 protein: CASSGSASNYGYTF

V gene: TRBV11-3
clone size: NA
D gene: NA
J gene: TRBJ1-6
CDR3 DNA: TGTGCCAGCAGCTTAGAGGAGACAGGATATTCACCCCTCCACTTT
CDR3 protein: CASSLEETGYSPLHF

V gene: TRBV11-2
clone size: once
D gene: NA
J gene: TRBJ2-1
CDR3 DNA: TGTGCCAGCAGCTTAGGGGGGGGCCTATCCTACAATGAGCAGTTCTTC
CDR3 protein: CASSLGGGLSYNEQFF

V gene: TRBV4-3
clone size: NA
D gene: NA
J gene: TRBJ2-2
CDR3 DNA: TGCGCCAGCAGCCCGCGATACGGGAACACCGGGGAGCTGTTTTTT
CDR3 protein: CASSPRYGNTGELFF

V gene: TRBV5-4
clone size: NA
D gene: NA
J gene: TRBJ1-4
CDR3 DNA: TGTGCCAGCAGCTTGTTAAGCGACAGACAGAATGAAAAACTGTTTTTT
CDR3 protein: CASSLLSDRQNEKLFF

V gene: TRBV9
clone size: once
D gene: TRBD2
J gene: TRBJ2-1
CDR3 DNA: TGTGCCAGCAGCGCCCTAGCGGGTGAGGGTTGGGAGCAGTTCTTC
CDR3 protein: CASSALAGEGWEQFF

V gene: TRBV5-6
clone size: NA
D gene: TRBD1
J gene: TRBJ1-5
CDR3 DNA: TGTGCCAGCAGCTCATACGGACAGGGCCAAGACAAAGAGCATTTT
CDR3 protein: CASSSYGQGQDKEHF

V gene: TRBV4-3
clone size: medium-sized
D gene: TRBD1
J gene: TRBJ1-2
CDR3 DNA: TGCGCCAGCAGCCAAGATTTGCAGGGGGCGAGTCGCGGTGGCTACACCTTC
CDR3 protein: CASSQDLQGASRGGYTF

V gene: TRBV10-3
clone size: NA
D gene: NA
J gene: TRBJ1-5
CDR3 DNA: TGTGCCATCAGTGACGCAGGGATGGGGAATCAGCCCCAGCATTTT
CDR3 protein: CAISDAGMGNQPQHF

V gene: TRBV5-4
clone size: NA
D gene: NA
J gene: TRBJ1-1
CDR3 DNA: TGTGCCAGCAGCTTGGCCGTAGTTCGGAGTGAAGCTTTCTTT
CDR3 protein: CASSLAVVRSEAFF

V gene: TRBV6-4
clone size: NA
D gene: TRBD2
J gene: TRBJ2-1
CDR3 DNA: TGTGCCAGCAGTGATAGCGGGAACTCCTACAATGAGCAGTTCTTC
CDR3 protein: CASSDSGNSYNEQFF

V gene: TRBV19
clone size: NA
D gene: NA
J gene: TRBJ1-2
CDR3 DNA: TGTGCCACCTCACAGGGTACTAACTATGGCTACACCTTC
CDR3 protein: CATSQGTNYGYTF

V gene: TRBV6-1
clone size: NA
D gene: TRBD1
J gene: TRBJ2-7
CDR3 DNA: TGTGCCAGCAGTGAAGGGGTCGCAGGGGGCCACGAGCAGTACTTC
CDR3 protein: CASSEGVAGGHEQYF

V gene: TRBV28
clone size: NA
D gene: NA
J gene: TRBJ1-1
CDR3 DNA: TGTGCCAGCAGTTTAGCCCACAGGGACACTGAAGCTTTCTTT
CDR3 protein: CASSLAHRDTEAFF

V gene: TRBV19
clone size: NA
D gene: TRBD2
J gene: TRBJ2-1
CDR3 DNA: TGTGCCAGTGAGACTAGCGGGAGCCGGTACAATGAGCAGTTCTTC
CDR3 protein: CASETSGSRYNEQFF

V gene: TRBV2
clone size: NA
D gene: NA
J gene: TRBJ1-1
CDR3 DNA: TGTGCCAGCAGTGAAGCCACAAGTAACACTGAAGCTTTCTTT
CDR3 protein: CASSEATSNTEAFF

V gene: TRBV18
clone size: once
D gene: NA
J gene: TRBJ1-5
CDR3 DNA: TGTGCCAGCTCACCACTGGGGGGGCGCCGGGATCAGCCCCAGCATTTT
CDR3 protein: CASSPLGGRRDQPQHF

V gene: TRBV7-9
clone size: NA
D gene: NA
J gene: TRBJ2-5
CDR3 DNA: TGTGCCAGCAGCTTAGCAGGGGTTGCTCAAGAGACCCAGTACTTC
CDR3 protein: CASSLAGVAQETQYF

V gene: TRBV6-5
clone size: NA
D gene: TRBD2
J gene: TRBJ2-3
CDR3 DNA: TGTGCCAGCAGTTTTAGCGGGAGATCGACAGATACGCAGTATTTT
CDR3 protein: CASSFSGRSTDTQYF

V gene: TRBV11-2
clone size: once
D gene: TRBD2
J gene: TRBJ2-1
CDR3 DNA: TGTGCCAGCAGCTTAGCGGGGGGGGCGGGAGGTTCCTACAATGAGCAGTTCTTC
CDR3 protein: CASSLAGGAGGSYNEQFF

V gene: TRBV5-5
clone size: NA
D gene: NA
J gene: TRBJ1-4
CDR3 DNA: TGTGCCAGCAGCTTGCAACAGGGCTATAATGAAAAACTGTTTTTT
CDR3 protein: CASSLQQGYNEKLFF

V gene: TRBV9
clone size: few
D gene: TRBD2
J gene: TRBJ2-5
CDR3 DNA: TGTGCCAGCAGCGTAGGTTCATCGGGGGCTAGCGGGGAAGAGACCCAGTACTTC
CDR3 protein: CASSVGSSGASGEETQYF

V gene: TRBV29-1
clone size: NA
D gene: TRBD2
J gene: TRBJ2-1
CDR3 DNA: TGCAGCGTTGAAGGGACTAGCGACTCCTACAATGAGCAGTTCTTC
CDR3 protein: CSVEGTSDSYNEQFF

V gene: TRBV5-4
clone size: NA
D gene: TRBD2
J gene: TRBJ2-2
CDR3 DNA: TGTGCCACAGGACTAGCCACCGGGGAGCTGTTTTTT
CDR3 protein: CATGLATGELFF

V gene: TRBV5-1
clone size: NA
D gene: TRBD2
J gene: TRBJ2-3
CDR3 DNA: TGCGCCAGCAGCCTAGGGGGACTAGCGGGAGGAGGCGCAGATACGCAGTATTTT
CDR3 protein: CASSLGGLAGGGADTQYF

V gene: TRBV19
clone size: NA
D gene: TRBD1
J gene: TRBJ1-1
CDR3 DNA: TGTGCCAGTAGTATATTAGGACAGGGGGCGCAGAACACTGAAGCTTTCTTT
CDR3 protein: CASSILGQGAQNTEAFF

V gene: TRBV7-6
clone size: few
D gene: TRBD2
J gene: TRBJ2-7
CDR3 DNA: TGTGCCAGCAGCCCGGGACTAGCCCGCTACGAGCAGTACTTC
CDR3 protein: CASSPGLARYEQYF

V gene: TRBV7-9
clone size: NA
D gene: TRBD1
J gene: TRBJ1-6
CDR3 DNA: TGTGCCAGCAGCTTTACAGGGGAGTCACCCCTCCACTTT
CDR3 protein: CASSFTGESPLHF

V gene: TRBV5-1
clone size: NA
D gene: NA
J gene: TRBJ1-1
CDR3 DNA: TGCGCCAGCAGCATAGGTGGGGGCTCCAAGTCCACTGAAGCTTTCTTT
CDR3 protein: CASSIGGGSKSTEAFF

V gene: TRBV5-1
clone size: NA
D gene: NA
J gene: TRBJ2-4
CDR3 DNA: TGCGCCAGCAGCCCGGTGGAGGGGCAAAACATTCAGTACTTC
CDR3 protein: CASSPVEGQNIQYF

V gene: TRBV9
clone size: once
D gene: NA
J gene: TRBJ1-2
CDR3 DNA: TGTGCCAGCAGCGTGGCTCAGGGGCCCCTGGGCTACACCTTC
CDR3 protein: CASSVAQGPLGYTF

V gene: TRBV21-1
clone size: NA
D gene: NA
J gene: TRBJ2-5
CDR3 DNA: TGTGCCAGCAGCACAAGGACAGGCGAGGAGACCCAGTACTTC
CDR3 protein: CASSTRTGEETQYF

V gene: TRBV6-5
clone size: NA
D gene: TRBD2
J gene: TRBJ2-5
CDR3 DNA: TGTGCCAGCAACAGACTAGCCGGGGACGAGACCCAGTACTTC
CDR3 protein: CASNRLAGDETQYF

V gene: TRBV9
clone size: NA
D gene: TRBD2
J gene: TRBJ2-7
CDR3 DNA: TGTGCCAGCAGCGTAGCGGCTAGCGGGAGTGTCTACGAGCAGTACTTC
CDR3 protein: CASSVAASGSVYEQYF

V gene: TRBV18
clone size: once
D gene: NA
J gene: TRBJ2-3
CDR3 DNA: TGTGCCAGCTCCCCGATCGGGGATACGCAGTATTTT
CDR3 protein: CASSPIGDTQYF

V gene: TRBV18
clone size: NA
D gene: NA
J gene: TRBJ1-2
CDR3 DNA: TGTGCCAGCTCACCACCGGGGGCTGGGGGCTACACCTTC
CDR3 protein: CASSPPGAGGYTF

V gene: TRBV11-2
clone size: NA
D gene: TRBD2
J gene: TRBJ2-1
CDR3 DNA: TGTGCCAGCAGGAGACTAGCGGGGAACCGATACAATGAGCAGTTCTTC
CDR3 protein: CASRRLAGNRYNEQFF